The 17 T cell receptor beta chains below were found in one sample sequenced in a study of blood T cells in healthy people across ages (dated by TCRdb to between 2015 and 2017). The method was 5' RACE. Reads for this sample came from an Illumina HiSeq 2500. A second PCR of about 6 to 12 cycles was run with a J-beta primer mix and a sample-barcoded 5' primer. The public reads were reprocessed in TCRdb via fastp at Q25 and MiXCR, keeping in-frame beta chains. Records with the same CDR3 protein are collapsed into one entry carrying the most frequent genes and DNA. The sample contains 800,000 to 950,000 distinct CDR3 sequences, about 28% of them found a single time. 10% of the sample belongs to the ten largest clones. A further study also used this sample, focusing on T cells of mothers and their children.

Sample: blood. All receptors derive from a woman aged 40-49 years in good health.

This clonotype was observed a handful of times. The chain carries TRBV9 and TRBJ1-2, with D maybe TRBD1 (6 bases). Trimming cost V 4 bases and J 0 bases, with 13 bases left between them. This CDR3 is built from 15 residues. Germline lookup yields CDR1 SGDLS and CDR2 YYNGEE. The CDR3 sequence: CASSREGVPNYGYTF. The CDR3 DNA follows: TGTGCCAGCAGCCGAGAGGGGGTACCTAACTATGGCTACACCTTC.

The CDR3: CASKAQGAAFF. CDR3 coding DNA: TGTGCCAGCAAGGCCCAGGGGGCAGCTTTCTTT. The chain is built from TRBV27 and TRBJ1-1; 8 bases align to TRBD1. This CDR3 comprises 11 residues. CDR1 and CDR2 (germline): MNHEY, SMNVEV (reference sequence). With V trimmed by 7 bases and J by 10 bases, 5 bases remained unmatched.

This clonotype occurred a few times. This chain joins TRBV12-3 or TRBV12-4 and TRBJ1-1; D is possibly TRBD1 (6 bases). The length of the CDR3 is 13 residues. The V end was cut by 5 bases, the J end by 5 bases, with 12 bases between. This CDR3 reads CASSPGTTTEAFF. DNA of the CDR3: TGTGCCAGCAGTCCCGGGACAACTACTGAAGCTTTCTTT.

As concerns this clonotype: One end of the junction is discordant with germline, which a read error may explain. V is TRBV19 and J is TRBJ2-1; the match to TRBD2 covers 10 bases. The CDR3 contains 15 residues. The germline CDR1 and CDR2 sequences are LNHDA and SQIVND (reference sequence). The CDR3 nucleotides are TGTGTCAGTAGTATAGTCCTAGCGGGGGCCGGTGAGCAGTTCTTC. It codes for CVSSIVLAGAGEQFF.

V gene TRBV20-1 combines with J gene TRBJ2-3; D is perhaps TRBD2 (5 bases). The CDR3 consists of 18 residues. Germline CDR1 is DFQATT and CDR2 is SNEGSKA (reference sequence). V was pared by 3 bases and J by 2 bases, with 24 bases between. CDR3 DNA: TGCAGTGCTAGCCCCGCCCCGGACTTTTCGACATACACAGATACGCAGTATTTT. This encodes CSASPAPDFSTYTDTQYF.

This clonotype was found a few times. The chain couples TRBV4-3 to TRBJ1-6; TRBD1 matches 9 bases. CDR1 and CDR2 (germline): LGHNA, YSLEER. The CDR3 contains 15 residues. The trim removed 3 bases at V and 8 bases at J, leaving 5 bases unmatched. The CDR3 is CASSQATGGYSPLHF. For the CDR3, the DNA is TGCGCCAGCAGCCAGGCGACAGGGGGGTATTCACCCCTCCACTTT.

This clonotype was recorded at least ten times. The rearrangement uses TRBV12-3 or TRBV12-4 and TRBJ2-1; D is perhaps TRBD1 (6 bases). The CDR3 contains 14 residues. The V gene lost 2 bases and the J gene lost 10 bases, with 15 bases spanning the gap. In DNA, the CDR3 is TGTGCCAGCAGTTTATCAGGGGCAGAGGGAGAGCAGTTCTTC. Protein sequence: CASSLSGAEGEQFF.

This clonotype was seen a few times. The V gene is TRBV29-1, the J gene TRBJ2-7, with D perhaps TRBD1 (8 bases). Germline loops: CDR1 SQVTM, CDR2 ANQGSEA. This CDR3 spans 13 amino acids. V dropped 6 bases and J dropped 2 bases, with 14 bases sitting between them. In nucleotides, the CDR3 is TGCAGCGTCGGGGGGACAGGAGCCTACGAGCAGTACTTC. Translation: CSVGGTGAYEQYF.

The gene calls are TRBV13 and TRBJ1-2; a weak D match, TRBD1 (6 bases). V lost 5 bases to trimming and J lost 2 bases, with 15 bases between them. Germline V gene sequence: CDR1 PRHDT, CDR2 FYEKMQ (reference sequence). The CDR3 runs to 15 residues. This CDR3 reads CASSQAGQKNYGYTF. The CDR3 DNA follows: TGTGCCAGCAGCCAAGCGGGACAAAAGAACTATGGCTACACCTTC.

The gene calls are TRBV15 and TRBJ1-2; D is unclear. Germline loops: CDR1 LNHNV, CDR2 YYDKDF (reference sequence). This CDR3 comprises 13 residues. V was pared by 3 bases and J by 3 bases, with 8 bases between. The CDR3 DNA reads as TGTGCCACCAGCAGGGTGTTGGACTATGGCTACACCTTC. As protein: CATSRVLDYGYTF.

This clonotype was detected a few times. The CDR3 coding sequence is TGTGCCAGCAGCAAAGTGAATAGCGGGGGAGCAGATACGCAGTATTTT. This translates into CASSKVNSGGADTQYF. The rearrangement uses TRBV3-1 and TRBJ2-3; 9 nucleotides match TRBD2. Per germline, CDR1 LGHDT and CDR2 YNNKEL (reference sequence). Unmatched junction bases numbered 10, after V lost 5 bases and J lost 4 bases. This CDR3 has 16 residues.

This rearrangement joins TRBV6-5 to TRBJ1-5, with no clear D. The CDR3 consists of 15 residues. The V gene lost 8 bases and the J gene lost 5 bases, with 19 bases spanning the gap. Germline assignment: CDR1 MNHEY and CDR2 SVGAGI. The CDR3 DNA sequence: TGTGCCAGCGGTTTAACTATGATTGGGGATCAGCCCCAGCATTTT. Encoded protein: CASGLTMIGDQPQHF.

The chain's CDR3 is CASSAAPAATNEKLFF. The CDR3 DNA reads TGTGCCAGCAGCGCCGCCCCAGCAGCAACTAATGAAAAACTGTTTTTT. V usage is TRBV9 and J usage is TRBJ1-4; D is unresolved. This CDR3 contains 16 residues. V was trimmed by 3 bases and J by 0 bases, leaving 12 bases between them. Looked up from germline, CDR1 is SGDLS and CDR2 is YYNGEE.

This clonotype was picked up a small number of times. This chain uses TRBV20-1 with TRBJ2-6; D remains ambiguous. CDR1 is DFQATT, CDR2 SNEGSKA, per germline (reference sequence). CDR3 size: 15 residues. The DNA for the CDR3 is TGCAGCTCTAGGACCAAAATCGGCGGGGCCAACGTCCTGACTTTC. This gives the protein CSSRTKIGGANVLTF.

V and J are TRBV20-1 and TRBJ2-5; D tentatively fits TRBD1 or TRBD2 (7 bases each). The DNA end is more similar to TRBJ2-7, so the J call may be wrong. CDR3 size: 13 residues. Per the germline V gene, CDR1 is DFQATT and CDR2 is SNEGSKA (reference sequence). The CDR3 spells CSAAGGGHYEQYF. The CDR3 DNA is TGCAGTGCCGCAGGGGGGGGACACTACGAGCAGTACTTC.

V and J are TRBV19 and TRBJ2-5; no reliable D call. The length of the CDR3 is 12 residues. Per the germline V gene, CDR1 is LNHDA and CDR2 is SQIVND (reference sequence). Trimming cost V 4 bases and J 5 bases, with 8 bases left between them. CDR3 residues: CASSRGRETQYF. The CDR3 DNA sequence: TGTGCCAGTAGTAGGGGTCGGGAGACCCAGTACTTC. Using reference TRBV19 and TRBJ2-5 for the parts outside the CDR3, the full variable domain is DGGITQSPKYLFRKEGQNVTLSCEQNLNHDAMYWYRQDPGQGLRLIYYSQIVNDFQKGDIAEGYSVSREKKESFPLTVTSAQKNPTAFYLCASSRGRETQYFGPGTRLLVL.

This clonotype was detected a few times. The chain recombines TRBV5-1 with TRBJ2-4; D possibly corresponds to TRBD1 (6 bases). Germline lookup yields CDR1 SGHRS and CDR2 YFSETQ. CDR3 length equals 19 residues. Trimming left V 2 bases short and J 3 bases short, with 24 bases between. This CDR3 is CASSFRTAPTRLDKNIQYF. Here the CDR3 DNA reads TGCGCCAGCAGCTTTAGGACAGCCCCAACGCGTCTAGACAAAAACATTCAGTACTTC.